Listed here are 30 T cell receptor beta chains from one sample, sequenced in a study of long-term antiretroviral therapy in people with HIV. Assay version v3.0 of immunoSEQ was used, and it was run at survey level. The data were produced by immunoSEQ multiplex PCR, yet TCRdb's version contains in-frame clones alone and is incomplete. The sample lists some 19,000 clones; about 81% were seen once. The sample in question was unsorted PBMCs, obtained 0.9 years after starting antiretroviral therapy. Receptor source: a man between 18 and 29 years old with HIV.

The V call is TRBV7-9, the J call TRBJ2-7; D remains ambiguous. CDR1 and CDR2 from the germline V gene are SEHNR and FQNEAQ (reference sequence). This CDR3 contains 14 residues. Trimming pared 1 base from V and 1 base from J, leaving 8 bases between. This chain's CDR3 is CASSLGHQSYEQYF. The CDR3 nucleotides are TGTGCCAGCAGCTTAGGACACCAATCCTACGAGCAGTACTTC. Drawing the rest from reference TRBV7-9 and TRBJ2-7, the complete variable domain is DTGVSQNPRHKITKRGQNVTFRCDPISEHNRLYWYRQTLGQGPEFLTYFQNEAQLEKSRLLSDRFSAERPKGSFSTLEIQRTEQGDSAMYLCASSLGHQSYEQYFGPGTRLTVT.

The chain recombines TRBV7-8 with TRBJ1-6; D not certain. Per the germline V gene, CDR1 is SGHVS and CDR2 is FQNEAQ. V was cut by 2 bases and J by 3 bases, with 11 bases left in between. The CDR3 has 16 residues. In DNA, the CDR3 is TGTGCCAGCAGCTTAATCGGGGTAGGCTATAATTCACCCCTCCACTTT. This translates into CASSLIGVGYNSPLHF.

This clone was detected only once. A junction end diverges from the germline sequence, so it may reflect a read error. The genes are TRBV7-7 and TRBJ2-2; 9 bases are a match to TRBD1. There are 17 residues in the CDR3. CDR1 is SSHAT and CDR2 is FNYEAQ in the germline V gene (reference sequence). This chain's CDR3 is CASSLSRDRVNSGELFF. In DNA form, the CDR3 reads TGTGCTAGCAGCTTAAGCCGGGACAGGGTGAATTCCGGGGAGCTGTTTTTT.

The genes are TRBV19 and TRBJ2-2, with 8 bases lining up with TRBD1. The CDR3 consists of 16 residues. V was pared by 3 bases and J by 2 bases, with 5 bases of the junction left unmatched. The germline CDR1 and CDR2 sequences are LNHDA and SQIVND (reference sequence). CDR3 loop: CASSILGQGNTGELFF. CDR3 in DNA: TGTGCCAGTAGTATCTTAGGACAGGGTAACACCGGGGAGCTGTTTTTT.

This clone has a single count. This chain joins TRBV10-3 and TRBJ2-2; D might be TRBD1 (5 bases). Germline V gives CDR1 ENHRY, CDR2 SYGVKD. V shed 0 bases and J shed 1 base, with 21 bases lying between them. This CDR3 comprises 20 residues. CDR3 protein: CAISESNFPVTEQNTGELFF. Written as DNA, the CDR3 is TGTGCCATCAGTGAGTCGAATTTCCCCGTGACAGAGCAGAACACCGGGGAGCTGTTTTTT.

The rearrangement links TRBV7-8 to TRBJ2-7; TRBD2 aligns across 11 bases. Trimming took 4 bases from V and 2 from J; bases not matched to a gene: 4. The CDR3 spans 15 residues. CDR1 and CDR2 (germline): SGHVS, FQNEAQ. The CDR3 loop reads CASSSTSGGTYEQYF. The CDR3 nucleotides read TGTGCCAGCAGCTCTACTAGCGGGGGAACCTACGAGCAGTACTTC.

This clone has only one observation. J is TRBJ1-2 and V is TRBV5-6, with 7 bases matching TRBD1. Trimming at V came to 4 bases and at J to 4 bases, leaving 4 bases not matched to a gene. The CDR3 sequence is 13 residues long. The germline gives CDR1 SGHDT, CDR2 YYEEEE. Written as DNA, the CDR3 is TGTGCCAGCAGCCAGGGACAGACCTATGGCTACACCTTC. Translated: CASSQGQTYGYTF.

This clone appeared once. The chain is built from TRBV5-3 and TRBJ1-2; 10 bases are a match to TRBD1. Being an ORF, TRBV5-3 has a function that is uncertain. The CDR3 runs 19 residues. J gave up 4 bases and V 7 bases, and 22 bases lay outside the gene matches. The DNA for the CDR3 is TGTGCCAGAGGAGCGACCTGTGGGGGACAGGGGAGCCCCATCTATGGCTACACCTTC. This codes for CARGATCGGQGSPIYGYTF.

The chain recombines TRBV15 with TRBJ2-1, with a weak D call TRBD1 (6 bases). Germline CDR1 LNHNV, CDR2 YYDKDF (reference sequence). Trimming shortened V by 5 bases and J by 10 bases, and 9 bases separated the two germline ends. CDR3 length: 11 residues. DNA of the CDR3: TGTGCCACCAGCGCTACAGGGGAGCAGTTCTTC. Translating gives CATSATGEQFF.

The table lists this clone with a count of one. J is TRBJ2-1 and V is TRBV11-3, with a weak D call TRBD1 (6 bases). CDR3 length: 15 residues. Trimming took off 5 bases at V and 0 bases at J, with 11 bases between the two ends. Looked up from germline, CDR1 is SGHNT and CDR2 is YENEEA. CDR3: CASSTPDSSYNEQFF. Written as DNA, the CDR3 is TGTGCCAGCAGCACCCCGGACAGCTCCTACAATGAGCAGTTCTTC. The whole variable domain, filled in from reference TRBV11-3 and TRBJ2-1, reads EAGVVQSPRYKIIEKKQPVAFWCNPISGHNTLYWYLQNLGQGPELLIRYENEEAVDDSQLPKDRFSAERLKGVDSTLKIQPAELGDSAVYLCASSTPDSSYNEQFFGPGTRLTVL.

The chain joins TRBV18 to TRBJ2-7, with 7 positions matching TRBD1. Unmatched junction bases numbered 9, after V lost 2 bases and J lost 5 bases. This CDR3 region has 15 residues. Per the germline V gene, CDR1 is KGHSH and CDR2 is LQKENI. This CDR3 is CASSPNSDRAHEQYF. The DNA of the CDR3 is TGTGCCAGCTCACCAAACTCAGACAGGGCCCACGAGCAGTACTTC.

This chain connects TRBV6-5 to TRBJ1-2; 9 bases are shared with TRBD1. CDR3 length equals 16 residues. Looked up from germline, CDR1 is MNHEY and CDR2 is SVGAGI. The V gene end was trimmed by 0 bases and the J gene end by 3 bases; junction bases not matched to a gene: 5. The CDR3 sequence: CASSYSGTGYDYGYTF. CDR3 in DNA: TGTGCCAGCAGTTACTCTGGGACAGGGTACGACTATGGCTACACCTTC.

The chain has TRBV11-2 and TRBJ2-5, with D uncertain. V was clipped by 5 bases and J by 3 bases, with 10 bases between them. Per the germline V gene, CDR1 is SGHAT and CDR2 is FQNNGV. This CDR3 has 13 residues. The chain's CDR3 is CASSRRSEETQYF. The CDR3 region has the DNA TGTGCCAGCAGCCGTCGGAGCGAAGAGACCCAGTACTTC.

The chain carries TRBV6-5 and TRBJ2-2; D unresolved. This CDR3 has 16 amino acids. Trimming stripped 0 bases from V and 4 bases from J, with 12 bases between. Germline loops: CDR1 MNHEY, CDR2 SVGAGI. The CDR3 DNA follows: TGTGCCAGCAGTTACTCGAAGTATAAGGTCACCGGGGAGCTGTTTTTT. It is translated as CASSYSKYKVTGELFF.

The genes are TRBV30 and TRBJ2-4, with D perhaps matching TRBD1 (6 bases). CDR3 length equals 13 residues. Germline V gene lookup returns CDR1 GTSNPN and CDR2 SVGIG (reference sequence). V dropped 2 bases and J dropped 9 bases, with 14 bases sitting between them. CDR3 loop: CAWSHHRESIQYF. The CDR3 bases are TGTGCCTGGAGTCACCACAGGGAGAGCATTCAGTACTTC. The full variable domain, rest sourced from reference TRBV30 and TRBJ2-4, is SQTIHQWPATLVQPVGSPLSLECTVEGTSNPNLYWYRQAAGRGLQLLFYSVGIGQISSEVPQNLSASRPQDRQFILSSKKLLLSDSGFYLCAWSHHRESIQYFGAGTRLSVL.

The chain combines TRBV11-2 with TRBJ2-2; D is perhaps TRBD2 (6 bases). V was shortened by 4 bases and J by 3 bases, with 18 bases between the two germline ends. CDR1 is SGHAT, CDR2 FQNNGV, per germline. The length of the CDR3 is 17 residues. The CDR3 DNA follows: TGTGCCAGCAGCTCGCCGGGAGAAAGCGGGTACACCGGGGAGCTGTTTTTT. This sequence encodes CASSSPGESGYTGELFF. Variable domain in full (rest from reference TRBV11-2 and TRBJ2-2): EAGVAQSPRYKIIEKRQSVAFWCNPISGHATLYWYQQILGQGPKLLIQFQNNGVVDDSQLPKDRFSAERLKGVDSTLKIQPAKLEDSAVYLCASSSPGESGYTGELFFGEGSRLTVL.

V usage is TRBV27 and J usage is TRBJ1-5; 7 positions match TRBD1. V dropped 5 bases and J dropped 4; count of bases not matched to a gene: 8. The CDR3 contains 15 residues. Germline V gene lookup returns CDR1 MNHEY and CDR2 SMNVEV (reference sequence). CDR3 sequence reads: CASSLEGQPNQPQHF. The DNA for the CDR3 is TGTGCCAGCAGTCTAGAGGGACAGCCTAATCAGCCCCAGCATTTT.

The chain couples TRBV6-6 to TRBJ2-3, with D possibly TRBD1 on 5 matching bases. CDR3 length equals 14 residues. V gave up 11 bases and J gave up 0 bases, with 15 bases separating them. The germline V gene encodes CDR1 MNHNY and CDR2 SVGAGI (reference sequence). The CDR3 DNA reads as TGTGCCTCCCAGGACACCGAGAGCACAGATACGCAGTATTTT. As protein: CASQDTESTDTQYF.

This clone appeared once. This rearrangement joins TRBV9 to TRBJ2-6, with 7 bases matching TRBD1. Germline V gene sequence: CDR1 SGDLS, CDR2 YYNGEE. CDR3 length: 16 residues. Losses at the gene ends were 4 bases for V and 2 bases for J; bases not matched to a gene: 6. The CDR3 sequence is CASSFYRGTGANVLTF. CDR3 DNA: TGTGCCAGCAGCTTCTACAGGGGTACTGGGGCCAACGTCCTGACTTTC.

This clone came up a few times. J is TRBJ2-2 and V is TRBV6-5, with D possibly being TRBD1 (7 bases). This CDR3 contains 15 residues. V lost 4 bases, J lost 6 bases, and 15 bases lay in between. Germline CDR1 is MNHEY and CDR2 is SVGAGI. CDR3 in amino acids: CASSWRDSDPGELFF. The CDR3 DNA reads TGTGCCAGCAGTTGGAGGGACAGTGATCCCGGGGAGCTGTTTTTT.

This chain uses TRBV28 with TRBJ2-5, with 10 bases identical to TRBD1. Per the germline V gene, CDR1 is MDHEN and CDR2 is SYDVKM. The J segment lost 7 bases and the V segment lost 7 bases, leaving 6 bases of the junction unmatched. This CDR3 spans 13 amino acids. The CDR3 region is CASTLRTGGTQYF. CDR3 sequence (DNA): TGTGCCAGCACCCTCCGGACAGGGGGGACCCAGTACTTC.

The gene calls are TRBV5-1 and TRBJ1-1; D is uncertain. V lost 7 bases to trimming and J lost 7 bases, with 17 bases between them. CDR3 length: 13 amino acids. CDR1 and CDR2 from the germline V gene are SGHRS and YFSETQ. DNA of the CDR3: TGCGCCAGCCGCCCAGCCGAGAGCGGTGAAGCTTTCTTT. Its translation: CASRPAESGEAFF.

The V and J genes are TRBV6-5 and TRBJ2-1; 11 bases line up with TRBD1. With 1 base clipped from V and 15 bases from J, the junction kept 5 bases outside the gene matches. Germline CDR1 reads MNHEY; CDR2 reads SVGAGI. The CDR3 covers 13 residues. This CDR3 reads CASSYLRTGGLFF. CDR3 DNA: TGTGCCAGCAGTTACTTGAGGACAGGGGGCTTGTTCTTC.

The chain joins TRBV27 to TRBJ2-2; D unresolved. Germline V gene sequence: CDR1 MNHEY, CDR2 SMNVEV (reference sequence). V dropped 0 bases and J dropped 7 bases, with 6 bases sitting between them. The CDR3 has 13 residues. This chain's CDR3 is CASSLSGNGELFF. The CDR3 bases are TGTGCCAGCAGTTTATCAGGAAACGGGGAGCTGTTTTTT.

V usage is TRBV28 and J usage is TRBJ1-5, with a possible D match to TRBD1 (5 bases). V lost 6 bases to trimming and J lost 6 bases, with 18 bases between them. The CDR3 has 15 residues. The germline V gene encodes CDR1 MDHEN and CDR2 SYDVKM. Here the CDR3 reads CASRERGGGGQPQHF. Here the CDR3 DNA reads TGTGCCAGCAGGGAAAGGGGCGGGGGTGGTCAGCCCCAGCATTTT.

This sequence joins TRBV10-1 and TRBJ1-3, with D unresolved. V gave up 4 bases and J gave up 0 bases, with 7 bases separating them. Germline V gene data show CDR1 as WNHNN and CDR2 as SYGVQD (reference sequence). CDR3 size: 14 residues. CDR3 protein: CASSASNSGNTIYF. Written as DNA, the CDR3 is TGCGCCAGCAGTGCATCGAACTCTGGAAACACCATATATTTT.

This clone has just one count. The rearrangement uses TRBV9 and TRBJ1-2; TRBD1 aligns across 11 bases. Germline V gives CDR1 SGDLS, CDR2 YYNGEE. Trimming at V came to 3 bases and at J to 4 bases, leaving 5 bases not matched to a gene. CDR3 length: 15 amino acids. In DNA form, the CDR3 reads TGTGCCAGCAGCGGACGGACAGGGGGCACCTATGGCTACACCTTC. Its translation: CASSGRTGGTYGYTF.

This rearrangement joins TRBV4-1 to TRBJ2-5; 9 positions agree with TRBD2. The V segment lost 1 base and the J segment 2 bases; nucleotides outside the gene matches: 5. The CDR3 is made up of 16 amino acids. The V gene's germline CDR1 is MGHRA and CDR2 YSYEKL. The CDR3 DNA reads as TGCGCCAGCAGCCAAGCTTTTCTAGCGGGGCAAGAGACCCAGTACTTC. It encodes CASSQAFLAGQETQYF.

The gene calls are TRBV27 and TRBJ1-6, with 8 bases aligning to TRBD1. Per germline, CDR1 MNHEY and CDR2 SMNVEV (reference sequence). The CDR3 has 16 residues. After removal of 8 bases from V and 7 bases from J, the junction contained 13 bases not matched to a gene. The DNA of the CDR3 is TGTGCCAGCGGGATGGCCCAACAGGGGGTGAATTCACCCCTCCACTTT. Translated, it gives CASGMAQQGVNSPLHF.

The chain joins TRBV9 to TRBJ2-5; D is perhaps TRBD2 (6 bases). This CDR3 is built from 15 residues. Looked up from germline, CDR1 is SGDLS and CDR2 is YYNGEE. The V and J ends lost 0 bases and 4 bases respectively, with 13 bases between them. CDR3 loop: CASSVVGRSGETQYF. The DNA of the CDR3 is TGTGCCAGCAGCGTAGTAGGGAGGAGCGGAGAGACCCAGTACTTC.